The 26 T cell receptor beta chains in this list originate from one sample, sequenced in a study of TIL therapy for anti-PD-1-resistant metastatic lung cancer. The libraries were made with immunoSEQ v3. Only in-frame clones appear in the TCRdb table, and some are missing; sequencing was by immunoSEQ multiplex PCR. The data hold approximately 15,000 clones, with 86% observed a single time. Indicated time point: pre-treatment sample, taken before nivolumab and TIL therapy. The starting material was blood, obtained at baseline. The receptor source for this set is a person aged 25 to 85 with non-small cell lung cancer.

The chain is built from TRBV6-5 and TRBJ1-2; TRBD1 is a possible D gene (6 bases). V lost 4 bases to trimming and J lost 6 bases, with 15 bases between them. Germline V lookup: CDR1 MNHEY, CDR2 SVGAGI. CDR3 size: 14 residues. This chain's CDR3 is CASSSTGWVHGYTF. The CDR3, as DNA: TGTGCCAGCAGTTCTACAGGGTGGGTTCATGGCTACACCTTC.

The chain employs TRBV25-1 and TRBJ1-3; 8 bases fit TRBD1. J was trimmed by 7 bases and V by 4 bases; bases with no gene match: 9. Germline-derived CDR1 and CDR2 are MGHDK and SYGVNS. The CDR3 is made up of 15 amino acids. CDR3 sequence: CASSGPDRVRNTIYF. In nucleotides, the CDR3 is TGTGCCAGCAGTGGGCCGGACAGGGTGCGCAACACCATATATTTT.

The chain joins TRBV7-2 to TRBJ1-2, with 7 bases aligning to TRBD1. CDR3 length: 15 residues. Germline-derived CDR1 and CDR2 are SGHTA and FQGNSA. V gave up 5 bases and J gave up 2 bases; unmatched junction bases: 8. CDR3 in amino acids: CASSVPQGTNYGYTF. CDR3 in DNA: TGTGCCAGCAGCGTCCCACAGGGGACCAACTATGGCTACACCTTC.

The CDR3 DNA is TGTGCCAGCAGTTATCAGGGGAAAGCAAACACTGAAGCTTTCTTT. Encoded protein: CASSYQGKANTEAFF. V is TRBV27 and J is TRBJ1-1, with D tentatively TRBD1 (6 bases). Germline CDR1 reads MNHEY; CDR2 reads SMNVEV (reference sequence). There are 15 residues in the CDR3. V lost 4 bases to trimming and J lost 2 bases, with 14 bases between them.

This chain connects TRBV7-9 to TRBJ2-4, with D perhaps assigned TRBD1 or TRBD2 (6 bases each). The CDR3 sequence is 16 residues long. From germline, CDR1 is SEHNR and CDR2 FQNEAQ (reference sequence). Trimming stripped 2 bases from V and 1 base from J, with 12 bases between. The CDR3 DNA is TGTGCCAGCAGCTTACTGCCGGGGGCGGCCAAAAACATTCAGTACTTC. Translation: CASSLLPGAAKNIQYF.

Written as DNA, the CDR3 is TGCAGTGCTAACAGGGCAGCTGAAGCTTTCTTT. Protein product: CSANRAAEAFF. The chain recombines TRBV20-1 with TRBJ1-1, with TRBD1 as a possible D gene (6 bases). The CDR3 runs to 11 residues. Germline CDR1 DFQATT, CDR2 SNEGSKA (reference sequence). V gave up 4 bases and J gave up 6 bases, with 9 bases separating them.

This sequence joins TRBV28 and TRBJ1-5, with TRBD1 matching 7 bases. CDR1 MDHEN and CDR2 SYDVKM come from the germline V gene. The CDR3 is 17 amino acids. V was clipped by 6 bases and J by 5 bases; unmatched bases: 16. As DNA, the CDR3 is TGTGCCAGCAGCGACCGGGGCAGGGGGGGATTCGATCAGCCCCAGCATTTT. Translation: CASSDRGRGGFDQPQHF.

The chain recombines TRBV5-1 with TRBJ2-5; perhaps D is TRBD1 or TRBD2 (5 bases each). The CDR3 has 15 amino acids. The germline V gene encodes CDR1 SGHRS and CDR2 YFSETQ. Trimming pared 5 bases from V and 5 bases from J, leaving 19 bases between. The CDR3 is CASSRARGSRETQYF. The CDR3 nucleotides are TGCGCCAGCAGTCGGGCTCGGGGCAGTAGGGAGACCCAGTACTTC.

The chain combines TRBV7-2 with TRBJ2-1, with D tentatively TRBD2 (6 bases). This CDR3 has 15 amino acids. V lost 5 bases and J 6 bases, leaving 17 bases between the germline ends. Germline CDR1 SGHTA, CDR2 FQGNSA. The CDR3 is CASSLRDSRGNEQFF. CDR3 nucleotides: TGTGCCAGCAGCCTCCGGGACTCGAGAGGCAATGAGCAGTTCTTC.

The chain carries TRBV5-1 and TRBJ2-7; D tentatively reads TRBD1 or TRBD2 (5 bases each). V lost 0 bases and J 1 base, leaving 11 bases between the germline ends. The CDR3 length is 15 residues. Germline-derived CDR1 and CDR2 are SGHRS and YFSETQ. This CDR3 is CASSLGGRLSYEQYF. DNA of the CDR3: TGCGCCAGCAGCTTGGGGGGCAGACTATCCTACGAGCAGTACTTC.

This chain links TRBV5-1 with TRBJ2-2, with 9 bases matching TRBD1. The V segment lost 7 bases and the J segment 4 bases; nucleotides outside the gene matches: 11. Per the germline V gene, CDR1 is SGHRS and CDR2 is YFSETQ. The length of the CDR3 is 16 residues. CDR3 bases: TGCGCCAGCGGCGCGATTAGGACAGGGGCCACCGGGGAGCTGTTTTTT. Protein product: CASGAIRTGATGELFF.

The sample holds a few counts of this clone. V gene TRBV9 combines with J gene TRBJ1-2; tentative D call: TRBD1 (5 bases). The CDR3 consists of 14 residues. V shed 1 base and J shed 4 bases, with 11 bases lying between them. Germline values: CDR1 SGDLS, CDR2 YYNGEE. Here the CDR3 DNA reads TGTGCCAGCAGCGTACAAGGAGGGACCTATGGCTACACCTTC. Protein sequence: CASSVQGGTYGYTF. Based on the CDR3 plus reference TRBV9 and TRBJ1-2, the full variable domain is DSGVTQTPKHLITATGQRVTLRCSPRSGDLSVYWYQQSLDQGLQFLIQYYNGEERAKGNILERFSAQQFPDLHSELNLSSLELGDSALYFCASSVQGGTYGYTFGSGTRLTVV.

The chain recombines TRBV6-5 with TRBJ2-1, with a possible D match to TRBD2 (5 bases). This CDR3 is 13 amino acids long. Trimming took 11 bases from V and 8 from J, leaving 19 bases between them. CDR1 and CDR2 (germline): MNHEY, SVGAGI. CDR3 sequence: CASRGNPSHEQFF. The CDR3 bases are TGTGCCTCCCGGGGAAACCCCTCGCATGAGCAGTTCTTC.

Only one count was recorded for this clone. The gene calls are TRBV18 and TRBJ2-1, with 9 bases fitting TRBD1. Germline values: CDR1 KGHSH, CDR2 LQKENI. The CDR3 has 14 residues. The trim removed 5 bases at V and 6 bases at J, leaving 5 bases unmatched. The CDR3 sequence: CASSRDRAGNEQFF. The CDR3 nucleotides are TGTGCCAGCTCAAGGGACAGGGCGGGCAATGAGCAGTTCTTC.

This chain joins TRBV28 and TRBJ1-5; the D gene is possibly TRBD1 (5 bases). Trimming pared 7 bases from V and 4 bases from J, leaving 17 bases between. There are 15 residues in the CDR3. From germline, CDR1 is MDHEN and CDR2 SYDVKM. The CDR3 DNA reads as TGTGCCAGCATCCTTTCCGGGGGGAGGAATCAGCCCCAGCATTTT. This sequence encodes CASILSGGRNQPQHF.

The J gene is TRBJ2-2, the V gene TRBV2; no clear D gene. The CDR3 extends over 14 amino acids. The V end was cut by 4 bases, the J end by 5 bases, with 11 bases between. The germline gives CDR1 SNHLY, CDR2 FYNNEI. This chain's CDR3 is CASSVQRRTGELFF. DNA for the CDR3: TGTGCCAGCAGTGTTCAGAGAAGGACCGGGGAGCTGTTTTTT.

This clone was seen more than once but under ten times. V usage is TRBV19 and J usage is TRBJ2-2; 10 positions agree with TRBD1. J was trimmed by 4 bases and V by 3 bases; bases with no gene match: 2. Germline V gene lookup returns CDR1 LNHDA and CDR2 SQIVND (reference sequence). This CDR3 has 15 residues. This CDR3 reads CASSIRTGGTGELFF. CDR3 DNA sequence: TGTGCCAGTAGTATCAGGACAGGGGGCACCGGGGAGCTGTTTTTT.

This sequence joins TRBV5-4 and TRBJ2-7; D possibly corresponds to TRBD1 (7 bases). This CDR3 region has 14 residues. V gave up 4 bases and J gave up 7 bases, with 18 bases separating them. Germline CDR1 reads SGHNT; CDR2 reads YYREEE (reference sequence). Here the CDR3 DNA reads TGTGCCAGCAGCAACCGGAGGGGGCTTATGGAGCAGTACTTC. Translating it yields CASSNRRGLMEQYF.

This chain connects TRBV7-2 to TRBJ2-7; D remains unclear. CDR3 size: 14 residues. Germline CDR1 and CDR2: SGHTA and FQGNSA. Trimming removed 2 bases at V and 7 bases at J, with 15 bases between. Here the CDR3 reads CASSLSRAQDEQYF. CDR3 nucleotide sequence: TGTGCCAGCAGCTTATCTCGGGCTCAGGATGAGCAGTACTTC.

The genes are TRBV6-6 and TRBJ1-1; D is perhaps TRBD1 (5 bases). Germline V gene lookup returns CDR1 MNHNY and CDR2 SVGAGI (reference sequence). The CDR3 length is 13 residues. The ends were cut back, 5 bases at V and 7 bases at J, with 14 bases in the middle. The CDR3 DNA reads TGTGCCAGCAGTACGCGGCGGGGGGGTGAAGCTTTCTTT. It specifies CASSTRRGGEAFF.

The CDR3, as DNA: TGCGCCAGCAGCCCTGGGACTAGCTCCTACAATGAGCAGTTCTTC. Translating it yields CASSPGTSSYNEQFF. The chain has TRBV5-1 and TRBJ2-1; 8 bases map to TRBD2. The V and J ends lost 4 bases and 0 bases, in that order; junction bases with no gene match: 3. CDR3 size: 15 residues. CDR1 is SGHRS and CDR2 is YFSETQ in the germline V gene.

This chain uses TRBV4-3 with TRBJ1-1, with 7 bases identical to TRBD1. V shed 5 bases and J 2 bases; nucleotides not matched to a gene: 5. Germline-derived CDR1 and CDR2 are LGHNA and YSLEER. The CDR3 covers 14 residues. As DNA, the CDR3 is TGCGCCAGCAGCTACCGGACAGGAAACACTGAAGCTTTCTTT. Translating it yields CASSYRTGNTEAFF.

V and J are TRBV7-2 and TRBJ1-2; D remains ambiguous. Germline V CDR1 and CDR2: SGHTA, FQGNSA. CDR3 size: 14 residues. The germline V and J ends were trimmed by 4 bases and 0 bases, with 9 bases remaining between them. CDR3: CASSSRRSNYGYTF. In DNA form, the CDR3 reads TGTGCCAGCAGCTCACGCCGTTCTAACTATGGCTACACCTTC. Based on the CDR3 plus reference TRBV7-2 and TRBJ1-2, the full variable domain is GAGVSQSPSNKVTEKGKDVELRCDPISGHTALYWYRQSLGQGLEFLIYFQGNSAPDKSGLPSDRFSAERTGGSVSTLTIQRTQQEDSAVYLCASSSRRSNYGYTFGSGTRLTVV.

V is TRBV27 and J is TRBJ2-4; D remains ambiguous. The CDR3 is made up of 15 amino acids. The germline V gene encodes CDR1 MNHEY and CDR2 SMNVEV (reference sequence). V lost 6 bases, J lost 1 base, and 13 bases lay in between. Written as DNA, the CDR3 is TGTGCCAGCAGCGCGAAGGCGGTGGCCAAAAACATTCAGTACTTC. Translating gives CASSAKAVAKNIQYF.

CDR3 coding DNA: TGTGCCAGTAGTATGATGCCGGGCAGGGGAGAGACCCAGTACTTC. It is translated as CASSMMPGRGETQYF. The chain combines TRBV19 with TRBJ2-5; D is possibly TRBD1 (6 bases). The germline CDR1 and CDR2 sequences are LNHDA and SQIVND (reference sequence). The CDR3 is made up of 15 amino acids. With 3 bases removed from V and 4 bases from J, the gap between germline ends came to 15 bases.

This clone was counted a few times. The rearrangement joins TRBV9 to TRBJ1-1; unclear D gene. This CDR3 has 14 residues. Germline V gene data show CDR1 as SGDLS and CDR2 as YYNGEE. The V and J ends lost 1 base and 0 bases respectively, with 7 bases between them. CDR3 bases: TGTGCCAGCAGCGTACTTGGGGTGAACACTGAAGCTTTCTTT. Amino acid sequence: CASSVLGVNTEAFF.